This TCR beta chain was documented in a study of identical twins. This clonotype has at least ten counts. V shed 0 bases and J shed 7 bases, with 13 bases lying between them. Germline assignment: CDR1 SGDLS and CDR2 YYNGEE. The CDR3 sequence is 15 residues long. In TCRdb, the 5' RACE reads were re-called with MiXCR into one record per CDR3 protein. This table has hundreds of thousands of distinct CDR3 sequences, around 7.5% appearing once. The sample was also reused in another study, on yellow fever vaccine responses in identical twins.

The sequence derives from a woman between 18 and 30 years old in good health. This rearrangement joins TRBV9 to TRBJ1-4; maybe TRBD1 (6 bases). The sample taken for sequencing was PBMCs. CDR3 DNA sequence: TGTGCCAGCAGCGTAGCGGCAAAAGGGGGTGAAAAACTGTTTTTT. It yields the protein CASSVAAKGGEKLFF.